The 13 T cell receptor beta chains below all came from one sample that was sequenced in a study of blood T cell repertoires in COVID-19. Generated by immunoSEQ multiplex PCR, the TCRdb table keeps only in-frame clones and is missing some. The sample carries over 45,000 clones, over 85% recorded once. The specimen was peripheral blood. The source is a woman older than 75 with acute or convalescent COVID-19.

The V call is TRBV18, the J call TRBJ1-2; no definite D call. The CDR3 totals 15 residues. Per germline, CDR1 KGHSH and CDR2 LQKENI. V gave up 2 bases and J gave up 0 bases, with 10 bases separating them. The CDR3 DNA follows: TGTGCCAGCTCACCAACCCAGAGCGCTAACTATGGCTACACCTTC. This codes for CASSPTQSANYGYTF. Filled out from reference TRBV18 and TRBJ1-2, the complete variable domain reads NAGVMQNPRHLVRRRGQEARLRCSPMKGHSHVYWYRQLPEEGLKFMVYLQKENIIDESGMPKERFSAEFPKEGPSILRIQQVVRGDSAAYFCASSPTQSANYGYTFGSGTRLTVV.

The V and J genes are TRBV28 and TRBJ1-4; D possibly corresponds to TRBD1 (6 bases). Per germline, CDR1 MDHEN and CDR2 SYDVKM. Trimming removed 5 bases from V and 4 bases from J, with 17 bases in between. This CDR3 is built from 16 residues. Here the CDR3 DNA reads TGTGCCAGCAGTCCCCGACAGGCCATCTATAATGAAAAACTGTTTTTT. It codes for CASSPRQAIYNEKLFF.

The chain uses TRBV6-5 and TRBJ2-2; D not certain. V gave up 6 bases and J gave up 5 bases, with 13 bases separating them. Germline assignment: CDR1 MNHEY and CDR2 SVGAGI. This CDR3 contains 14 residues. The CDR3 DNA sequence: TGTGCCAGCAGCAACGGGTTGTGGACCGGGGAGCTGTTTTTT. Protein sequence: CASSNGLWTGELFF.

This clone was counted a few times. The CDR3 nucleotides read TGTGCCAGCAGTAGGGCGGGGGCCACAGATACGCAGTATTTT. It is translated as CASSRAGATDTQYF. The V call is TRBV2, the J call TRBJ2-3, with D maybe TRBD2 (7 bases). The V gene's germline CDR1 is SNHLY and CDR2 FYNNEI. The CDR3 has 14 amino acids. The V end lost 5 bases, the J end lost 2 bases, and 11 bases lay between the germline ends.

The CDR3 region is CATSRGGQPQHF. In nucleotides, the CDR3 is TGTGCCACCTCCCGGGGTGGTCAGCCCCAGCATTTT. V is TRBV6-6 and J is TRBJ1-5, with unresolved D. Per germline, CDR1 MNHNY and CDR2 SVGAGI (reference sequence). The length of the CDR3 is 12 residues. The V end lost 10 bases, the J end lost 6 bases, and 13 bases lay between the germline ends.

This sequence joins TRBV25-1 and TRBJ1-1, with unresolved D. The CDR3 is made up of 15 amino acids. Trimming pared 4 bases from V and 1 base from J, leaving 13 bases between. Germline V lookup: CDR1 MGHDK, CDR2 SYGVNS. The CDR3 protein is CASSGRRAENTEAFF. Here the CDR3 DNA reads TGTGCCAGCAGTGGACGGAGGGCAGAGAACACTGAAGCTTTCTTT.

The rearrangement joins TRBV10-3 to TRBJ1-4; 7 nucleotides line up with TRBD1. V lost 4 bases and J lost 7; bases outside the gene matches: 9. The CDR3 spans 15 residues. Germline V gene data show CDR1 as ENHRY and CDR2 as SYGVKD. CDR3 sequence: CAISGGTANGEKLFF. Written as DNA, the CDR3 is TGTGCCATCAGTGGGGGGACAGCCAACGGTGAAAAACTGTTTTTT.

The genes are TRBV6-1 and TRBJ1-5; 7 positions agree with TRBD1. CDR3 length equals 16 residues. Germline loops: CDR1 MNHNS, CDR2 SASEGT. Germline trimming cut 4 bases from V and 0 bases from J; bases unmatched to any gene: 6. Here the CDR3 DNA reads TGTGCCAGCAGTGTCGAGACAGGGCCTAGCAATCAGCCCCAGCATTTT. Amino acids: CASSVETGPSNQPQHF.

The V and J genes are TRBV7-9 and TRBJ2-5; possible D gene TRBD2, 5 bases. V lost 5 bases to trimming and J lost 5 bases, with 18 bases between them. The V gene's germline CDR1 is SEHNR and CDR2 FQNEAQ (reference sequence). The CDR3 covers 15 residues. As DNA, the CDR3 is TGTGCCAGCAGCCCGGGAACGGATGGAAGGGAGACCCAGTACTTC. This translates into CASSPGTDGRETQYF.

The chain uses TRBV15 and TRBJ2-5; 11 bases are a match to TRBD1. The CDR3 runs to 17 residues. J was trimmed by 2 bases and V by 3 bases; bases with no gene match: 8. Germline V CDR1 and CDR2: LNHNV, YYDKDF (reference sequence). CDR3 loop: CATSRGQGELIQETQYF. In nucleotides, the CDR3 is TGTGCCACCAGCAGGGGACAGGGGGAGTTAATACAAGAGACCCAGTACTTC.

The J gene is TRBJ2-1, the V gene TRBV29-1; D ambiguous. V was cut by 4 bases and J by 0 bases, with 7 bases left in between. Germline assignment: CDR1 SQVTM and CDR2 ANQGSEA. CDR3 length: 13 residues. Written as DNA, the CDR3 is TGCAGCGTTGTAACGAGCTCCTACAATGAGCAGTTCTTC. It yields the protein CSVVTSSYNEQFF.

The CDR3 DNA follows: TGTGCCAGTAGTATCGGGAATGCCTTAGCCAAAAACATTCAGTACTTC. This gives the protein CASSIGNALAKNIQYF. The J gene is TRBJ2-4, the V gene TRBV19, with D possibly TRBD2 on 5 matching bases. Trimming took off 3 bases at V and 0 bases at J, with 12 bases between the two ends. The length of the CDR3 is 16 residues. Germline CDR1 and CDR2: LNHDA and SQIVND (reference sequence).

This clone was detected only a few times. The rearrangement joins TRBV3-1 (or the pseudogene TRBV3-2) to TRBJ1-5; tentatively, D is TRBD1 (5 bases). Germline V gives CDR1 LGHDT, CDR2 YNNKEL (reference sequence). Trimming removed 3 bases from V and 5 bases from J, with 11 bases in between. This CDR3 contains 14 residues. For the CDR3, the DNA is TGTGCCAGCAGCCACAGGGCAAGGGATCAGCCCCAGCATTTT. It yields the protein CASSHRARDQPQHF.